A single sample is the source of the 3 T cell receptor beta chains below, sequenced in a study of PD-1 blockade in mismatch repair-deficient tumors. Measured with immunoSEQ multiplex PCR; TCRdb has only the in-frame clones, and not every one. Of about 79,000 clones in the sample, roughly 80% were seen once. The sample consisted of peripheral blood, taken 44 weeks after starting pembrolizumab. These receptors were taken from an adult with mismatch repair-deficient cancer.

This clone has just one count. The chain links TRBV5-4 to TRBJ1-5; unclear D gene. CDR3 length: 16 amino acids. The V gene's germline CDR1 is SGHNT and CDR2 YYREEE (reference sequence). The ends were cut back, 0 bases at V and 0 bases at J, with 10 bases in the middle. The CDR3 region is CASSLGQRHSNQPQHF. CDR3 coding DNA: TGTGCCAGCAGCTTGGGGCAGAGACATAGCAATCAGCCCCAGCATTTT.

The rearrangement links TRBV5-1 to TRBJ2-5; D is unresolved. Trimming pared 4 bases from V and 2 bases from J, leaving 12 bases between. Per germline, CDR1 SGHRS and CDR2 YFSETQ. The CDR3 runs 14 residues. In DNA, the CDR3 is TGCGCCAGCAGCCAGAAACTTTCGCAAGAGACCCAGTACTTC. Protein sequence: CASSQKLSQETQYF.

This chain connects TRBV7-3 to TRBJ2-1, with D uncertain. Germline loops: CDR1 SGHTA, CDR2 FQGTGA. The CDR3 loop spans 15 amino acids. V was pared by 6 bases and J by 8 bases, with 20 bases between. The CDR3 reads CASRISGLPPYEQFF. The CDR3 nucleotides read TGTGCCAGCAGGATCTCGGGCCTACCGCCCTATGAGCAGTTCTTC.